These 6 T cell receptor beta chains share one sample of origin, sequenced in a study of blood T cell repertoires in COVID-19. TCRdb's table, derived via immunoSEQ multiplex PCR, lists solely in-frame clones and lacks some. Of roughly 240,000 clones in the sample, 86% were seen once. Material for sequencing was peripheral blood. These receptors all come from a woman older than 75 with COVID-19, enrolled during active disease.

A note on this clone: Distinct nucleotide sequences in the sample also encode this CDR3. The chain links TRBV18 to TRBJ2-5; a possible D gene is TRBD2 (5 bases). V lost 3 bases to trimming and J lost 2 bases, with 7 bases between them. The CDR3 loop spans 13 amino acids. The germline CDR1 and CDR2 sequences are KGHSH and LQKENI. CDR3 region: CASSPGSQETQYF. CDR3 in DNA: TGTGCCAGCTCACCGGGGAGTCAAGAGACCCAGTACTTC.

The V and J genes are TRBV28 and TRBJ1-2; 9 bases align to TRBD1. Germline V gene data show CDR1 as MDHEN and CDR2 as SYDVKM. The V and J ends lost 7 bases and 8 bases, in that order; junction bases with no gene match: 14. This CDR3 has 15 residues. The chain's CDR3 is CASTRTGAPSMGYTF. CDR3 in DNA: TGTGCCAGCACCCGGACAGGGGCCCCTTCCATGGGCTACACCTTC.

This clone was observed a handful of times. The V and J genes are TRBV12-3 or TRBV12-4 and TRBJ1-1; D ambiguous. V was pared by 5 bases and J by 0 bases, with 7 bases between. This CDR3 is built from 13 residues. The CDR3 here is CASSKQMNTEAFF. The CDR3 region has the DNA TGTGCCAGCAGTAAACAGATGAACACTGAAGCTTTCTTT.

The chain's CDR3 is CATSNPGQRNQPQHF. CDR3 coding DNA: TGTGCCACCAGCAACCCCGGACAGCGAAATCAGCCCCAGCATTTT. The chain employs TRBV15 and TRBJ1-5; D is possibly TRBD1 (6 bases). The CDR3 extends over 15 amino acids. Trimming cost V 4 bases and J 4 bases, with 14 bases left between them. The germline V gene encodes CDR1 LNHNV and CDR2 YYDKDF (reference sequence). Together with reference TRBV15 and TRBJ1-5, the CDR3 gives the full variable domain: DAMVIQNPRYQVTQFGKPVTLSCSQTLNHNVMYWYQQKSSQAPKLLFHYYDKDFNNEADTPDNFQSRRPNTSFCFLDIRSPGLGDTAMYLCATSNPGQRNQPQHFGDGTRLSIL.

This chain uses TRBV5-4 with TRBJ1-4; D unresolved. Germline CDR1 is SGHNT and CDR2 is YYREEE (reference sequence). Trimming removed 0 bases from V and 6 bases from J, with 9 bases in between. The CDR3 covers 14 residues. This CDR3 reads CASSLAPSDEKLFF. Written as DNA, the CDR3 is TGTGCCAGCAGCTTGGCGCCCAGCGATGAAAAACTGTTTTTT.

This chain connects TRBV4-1 to TRBJ2-5; D unresolved. V gave up 1 base and J gave up 2 bases, with 14 bases separating them. The CDR3 loop spans 16 amino acids. Germline V gene data show CDR1 as MGHRA and CDR2 as YSYEKL. CDR3 amino acids: CASSQGHSPKQETQYF. CDR3 DNA sequence: TGCGCCAGCAGCCAAGGGCACAGTCCTAAGCAAGAGACCCAGTACTTC.